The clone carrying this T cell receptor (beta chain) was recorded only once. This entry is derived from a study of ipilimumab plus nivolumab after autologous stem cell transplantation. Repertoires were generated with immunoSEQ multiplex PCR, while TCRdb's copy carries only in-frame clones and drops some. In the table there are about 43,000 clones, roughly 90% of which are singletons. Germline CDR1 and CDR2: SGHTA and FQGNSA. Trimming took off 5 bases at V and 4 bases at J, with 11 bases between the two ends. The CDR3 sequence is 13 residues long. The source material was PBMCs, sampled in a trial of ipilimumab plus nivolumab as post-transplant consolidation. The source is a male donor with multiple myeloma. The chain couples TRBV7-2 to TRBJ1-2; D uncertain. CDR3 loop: CASSPPYPYGYTF. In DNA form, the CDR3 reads TGTGCCAGCAGCCCGCCATACCCCTATGGCTACACCTTC.